This TCR beta chain was captured by sequencing in a study of STAT5B mutations in CD4+ large granular lymphocyte leukemia. Findings of the study overall: Top patient clones used TRBV06 genes more often: 8/27 versus 2/35 in controls. Patient CD4-sorted repertoires stayed more clonal than healthy ones after leukemic-clone removal. No patients shared main leukemic clonotypes, though around 27% appeared at low frequency elsewhere.

This was a survey-level run. The method was immunoSEQ multiplex PCR; TCRdb's version includes in-frame clones alone and lacks a portion of them. The sample has about 46,000 clones, more than 65% seen once. Worth noting for this clone: Its antigen is not known.

Germline V gene data show CDR1 as SQVTM and CDR2 as ANQGSEA. The CDR3 extends over 13 amino acids. V was pared by 2 bases and J by 5 bases, with 12 bases between. The sequenced material came from CD4+ T cells from blood buffy coats. This sequence joins TRBV29-1 and TRBJ2-5; maybe TRBD1 (6 bases). This clonotype was sampled from a human donor in good health. This CDR3 reads CSVELGQGETQYF. In nucleotides, the CDR3 is TGCAGCGTTGAACTGGGGCAGGGGGAGACCCAGTACTTC. Combining the CDR3 with reference TRBV29-1 and TRBJ2-5 gives the whole variable domain SAVISQKPSRDICQRGTSLTIQCQVDSQVTMMFWYRQQPGQSLTLIATANQGSEATYESGFVIDKFPISRPNLTFSTLTVSNMSPEDSSIYLCSVELGQGETQYFGPGTRLLVL.